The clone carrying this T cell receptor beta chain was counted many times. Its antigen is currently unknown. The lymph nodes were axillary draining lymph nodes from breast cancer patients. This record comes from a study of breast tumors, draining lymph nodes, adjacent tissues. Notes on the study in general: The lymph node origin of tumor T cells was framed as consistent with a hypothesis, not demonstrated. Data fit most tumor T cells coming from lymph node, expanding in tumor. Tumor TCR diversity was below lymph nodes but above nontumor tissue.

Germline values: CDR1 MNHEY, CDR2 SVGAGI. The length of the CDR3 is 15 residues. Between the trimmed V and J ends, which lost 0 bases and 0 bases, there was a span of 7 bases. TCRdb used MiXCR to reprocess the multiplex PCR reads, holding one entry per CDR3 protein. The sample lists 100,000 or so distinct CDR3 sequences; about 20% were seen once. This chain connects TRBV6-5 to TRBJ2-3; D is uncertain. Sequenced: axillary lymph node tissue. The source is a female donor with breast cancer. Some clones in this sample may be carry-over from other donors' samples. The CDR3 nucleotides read TGTGCCAGCAGTTACTCGCCGTTTAGCACAGATACGCAGTATTTT. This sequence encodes CASSYSPFSTDTQYF.